A selection of T cell receptor beta chains follows, all from one sample in a study of blood T cell repertoires in COVID-19. Assay: immunoSEQ multiplex PCR; the TCRdb copy retains only in-frame clones and omits some. The sample holds around 320,000 clones, 65% to 90% seen once. The specimen was peripheral blood. The receptor source for this set is a human donor in a cohort sampled during active COVID-19. Each CDR3 is given with its conserved first and last residue. A D gene is named only where the DNA matches it firmly. Size is stated for part of the rows, as once, few or many counts, or as a class when the clone is expanded.

clone_size d_call j_call v_call cdr3_aa cdr3_nt
once NA TRBJ2-3 TRBV18 CASSPKKGGTDTQYF TGTGCCAGCTCACCAAAGAAGGGGGGCACAGATACGCAGTATTTT
NA TRBD1 TRBJ2-3 TRBV19 CASRTPGQGGADTQYF TGTGCCAGTAGAACGCCGGGACAGGGTGGCGCAGATACGCAGTATTTT
NA TRBD1 TRBJ2-1 TRBV27 CASSVGPGGGIDEQFF TGTGCCAGCAGTGTTGGGCCAGGGGGCGGGATAGATGAGCAGTTCTTC
NA NA TRBJ2-3 TRBV1 CTSSPPVTDTQYF TGCACCAGCAGCCCCCCTGTGACAGATACGCAGTATTTT
once NA TRBJ2-7 TRBV15 CATSRDVSGAYEQYF TGTGCCACCAGCAGAGATGTTTCAGGGGCCTACGAGCAGTACTTC
NA TRBD2 TRBJ2-2 TRBV9 CASSVPLGLADTGELFF TGTGCCAGCAGCGTACCTCTTGGACTAGCGGATACCGGGGAGCTGTTTTTT
NA NA TRBJ1-2 TRBV2 CASNQFDPWRGYTF TGTGCCAGTAACCAGTTTGATCCATGGCGGGGCTACACCTTC
NA TRBD1 TRBJ1-2 TRBV19 CASSPGTGSGYGYTF TGTGCCAGTTCCCCCGGGACAGGGTCGGGCTATGGCTACACCTTC
NA NA TRBJ2-3 TRBV5-4 CASSFRSVSDTQYF TGTGCCAGCAGCTTCAGGTCTGTCTCAGATACGCAGTATTTT
NA TRBD2 TRBJ2-3 TRBV3-1/TRBV3-2 CASSLLAGWDTQYF TGTGCCAGCAGCCTTCTAGCGGGGTGGGATACGCAGTATTTT
NA TRBD2 TRBJ2-2 TRBV11-2 CASSLRGGAGTGELFF TGTGCCAGCAGCTTACGCGGGGGGGCTGGCACCGGGGAGCTGTTTTTT
NA NA TRBJ1-2 TRBV6-5 CASSRGHSNYGYTF TGTGCCAGCAGCAGGGGCCACAGTAACTATGGCTACACCTTC
many NA TRBJ2-2 TRBV7-9 CASSLGRKEGAGELFF TGTGCCAGCAGCTTAGGGCGGAAGGAAGGGGCCGGGGAGCTGTTTTTT
NA NA TRBJ1-2 TRBV12-3/TRBV12-4 CASSLSGYTF TGTGCCAGCAGTTTAAGCGGCTACACCTTC
NA TRBD1 TRBJ1-1 TRBV2 CASGIPGTGENTEAFF TGTGCCAGCGGGATCCCCGGGACAGGGGAGAACACTGAAGCTTTCTTT
once NA TRBJ1-1 TRBV9 CASSPTPNTEAFF TGTGCCAGCAGCCCGACACCGAACACTGAAGCTTTCTTT
NA TRBD1 TRBJ1-1 TRBV5-4 CASSLPGQGATEAFF TGTGCCAGCAGCCTTCCGGGACAGGGCGCCACTGAAGCTTTCTTT
NA TRBD2 TRBJ2-1 TRBV9 CASSGLPGLSHNEQFF TGTGCCAGCAGCGGCTTACCGGGACTATCTCACAATGAGCAGTTCTTC
few NA TRBJ1-6 TRBV11-2 CASSLTGQQNSPLHF TGTGCCAGCAGCTTAACGGGACAACAAAATTCACCCCTCCACTTT
NA NA TRBJ2-6 TRBV1 CTSAAVKSSGANVLTF TGCACCAGCGCGGCAGTTAAGAGCTCTGGGGCCAACGTCCTGACTTTC
NA NA TRBJ2-2 TRBV7-9 CASSFITGELFF TGTGCCAGCAGCTTTATCACTGGGGAGCTGTTTTTT
NA TRBD2 TRBJ2-1 TRBV27 CASSWTSGGAGEQFF TGTGCCAGCAGTTGGACTAGCGGGGGGGCGGGTGAGCAGTTCTTC
NA NA TRBJ1-2 TRBV12-3/TRBV12-4 CASSLGAEYGYTF TGTGCCAGCAGTTTAGGGGCAGAGTATGGCTACACCTTC
NA NA TRBJ1-2 TRBV12-3/TRBV12-4 CASTRANYGYTF TGTGCCAGCACCAGGGCTAACTATGGCTACACCTTC
NA TRBD1 TRBJ2-1 TRBV25-1 CASRDRDRPYNEQFF TGTGCCAGCAGAGACCGGGACAGGCCTTACAATGAGCAGTTCTTC
NA TRBD1 TRBJ2-7 TRBV19 CASSIGQGTYEQYF TGTGCCAGTAGTATCGGACAGGGGACCTACGAGCAGTACTTC
NA NA TRBJ1-5 TRBV2 CASTIEGDGNQPQHF TGTGCCAGCACTATCGAGGGGGACGGCAATCAGCCCCAGCATTTT
NA NA TRBJ2-7 TRBV5-4 CASSFGVGEQYF TGTGCCAGCAGCTTCGGGGTCGGGGAGCAGTACTTC
NA TRBD2 TRBJ2-3 TRBV5-1 CASSPLAGNTDTQYF TGCGCCAGCAGCCCCCTAGCGGGGAACACAGATACGCAGTATTTT
NA NA TRBJ1-1 TRBV5-1 CASSFRDMNTEAFF TGCGCCAGCAGCTTTCGGGACATGAACACTGAAGCTTTCTTT
NA NA TRBJ1-2 TRBV6-6 CASSEAGVNYGYTF TGTGCCAGCAGCGAGGCCGGGGTTAACTATGGCTACACCTTC
NA NA TRBJ1-1 TRBV7-9 CASSFGGMNTEAFF TGTGCCAGCAGCTTCGGGGGGATGAACACTGAAGCTTTCTTT
NA NA TRBJ1-1 TRBV4-1 CASSQVPIAPEAFF TGCGCCAGCAGCCAAGTCCCGATAGCCCCTGAAGCTTTCTTT
NA TRBD2 TRBJ2-3 TRBV4-1 CASSGGGTSTDTQYF TGCGCCAGCTCAGGCGGGGGGACTAGCACAGATACGCAGTATTTT
NA NA TRBJ1-2 TRBV14 CASSFVGRERDGYTF TGTGCCAGCAGCTTCGTTGGGAGGGAGCGGGATGGCTACACCTTC
once TRBD1 TRBJ2-1 TRBV9 CASSVRSMGQQYNEQFF TGTGCCAGCAGCGTACGATCGATGGGACAGCAGTACAATGAGCAGTTCTTC
few TRBD1 TRBJ2-2 TRBV28 CACALGQSNTGELFF TGTGCCTGCGCCTTGGGACAGTCGAACACCGGGGAGCTGTTTTTT
NA TRBD1 TRBJ2-5 TRBV7-9 CASSPVPGQGEWETQYF TGTGCCAGCAGCCCAGTCCCGGGACAGGGGGAGTGGGAGACCCAGTACTTC
NA NA TRBJ2-4 TRBV15 CATSRGGEDIQYF TGTGCCACCAGCAGAGGGGGAGAGGACATTCAGTACTTC
NA TRBD2 TRBJ2-1 TRBV30 CALVGGSYNEQFF TGTGCCCTGGTGGGGGGGTCCTACAATGAGCAGTTCTTC
NA NA TRBJ2-1 TRBV7-2 CASSPEAQHDNNEQFF TGTGCCAGCAGCCCGGAGGCCCAACACGACAACAATGAGCAGTTCTTC
NA NA TRBJ2-7 TRBV7-8 CASSPVRKSYEQYF TGTGCCAGCAGCCCAGTAAGAAAGTCCTACGAGCAGTACTTC
NA TRBD2 TRBJ2-1 TRBV5-4 CASSILAGGPGNEQFF TGTGCCAGCAGCATCCTAGCGGGGGGGCCAGGCAATGAGCAGTTCTTC
NA TRBD2 TRBJ2-5 TRBV19 CASSWGLAEETQYF TGTGCCAGTAGTTGGGGACTAGCCGAAGAGACCCAGTACTTC
NA NA TRBJ1-1 TRBV19 CASRNREMTEAFF TGTGCCAGTAGAAACAGGGAGATGACTGAAGCTTTCTTT
NA NA TRBJ2-1 TRBV11-1 CASSLFLEQFF TGTGCCAGCAGCTTATTCCTAGAGCAGTTCTTC
NA TRBD1 TRBJ1-5 TRBV2 CASSGTGDYQPQHF TGTGCCAGCAGTGGGACAGGGGACTATCAGCCCCAGCATTTT
NA TRBD1 TRBJ1-6 TRBV11-3 CASSLTGTGNSPLHF TGTGCCAGCAGCTTAACCGGGACAGGCAATTCACCCCTCCACTTT
NA NA TRBJ2-5 TRBV9 CASSVGRVETQYF TGTGCCAGCAGCGTAGGTAGAGTGGAGACCCAGTACTTC
NA TRBD1 TRBJ1-1 TRBV5-4 CASSSATGNPFEAFF TGTGCCAGCAGCTCCGCGACAGGGAATCCTTTCGAAGCTTTCTTT